This is a list of T cell receptor beta chains from one sample in a study of beta chain features in type 1 diabetes. Clones were read by immunoSEQ multiplex PCR, and TCRdb kept only the in-frame ones, dropping some. The table lists 300,000 to 400,000 clones, less than 10% of them singletons. Sequenced input: central memory CD4+ T cells from blood. Every receptor here comes from a woman younger than 30 in good health. CDR3s include the opening cysteine and the closing phenylalanine or tryptophan. The D gene is left open where the match is weak. Clone size, where shown, is once, few, many, or a class for clones that have expanded.

TRBJ2-7	few	TRBV7-3	NA	TGTGCCAGCAGCTTATCCGGGAAGAACGAGCAGTACTTC	CASSLSGKNEQYF
TRBJ2-7	NA	TRBV2	NA	TGTGCCAGCAGTCCCGCCAGTCCCTACGAGCAGTACTTC	CASSPASPYEQYF
TRBJ2-1	few	TRBV18	NA	TGTGCCAGCTCACCCTCGGCTGCCAGCTCCTACAATGAGCAGTTCTTC	CASSPSAASSYNEQFF
TRBJ2-5	few	TRBV29-1	TRBD2	TGCAGCGCGCCGGGACTAGCGGGAATGGAGACCCAGTACTTC	CSAPGLAGMETQYF
TRBJ1-1	many	TRBV6-6	NA	TGTGCTTCGGATAACCGGGGTGAAGCTTTCTTT	CASDNRGEAFF
TRBJ2-1	many	TRBV5-6	TRBD2	TGTGCCAGCAGCTTCCAGCGGGGTTACAATGAGCAGTTCTTC	CASSFQRGYNEQFF
TRBJ2-1	NA	TRBV9	NA	TGTGCCAGCAGCGTAGACAGCGAGCCCGGGGAGCAGTTCTTC	CASSVDSEPGEQFF
TRBJ2-7	NA	TRBV27	TRBD2	TGTGCCAGCAGAAGGACTAGCAGAGCCTACGAGCAGTACTTC	CASRRTSRAYEQYF
TRBJ1-1	NA	TRBV7-2	NA	TGTGCCAGCAGCTTAGCCGGTTCAGCGAACACTGAAGCTTTCTTT	CASSLAGSANTEAFF
TRBJ2-7	few	TRBV7-2	TRBD2	TGTGCCAGCAGGGTGACTAGCGGGAGGTCCCACGAGCAGTACTTC	CASRVTSGRSHEQYF
TRBJ1-2	NA	TRBV29-1	NA	TGCAGCGTTGAAGGGGGCAAGTATGGCTACACCTTC	CSVEGGKYGYTF
TRBJ2-7	NA	TRBV6-1	NA	TGTGCCAGCAGTGAATTCGGAGTAAGCGAGCAGTACTTC	CASSEFGVSEQYF
TRBJ1-2	few	TRBV5-4	NA	TGTGCCAGCAGCACCGGGGGGTGGCCGGATGGCTACACCTTC	CASSTGGWPDGYTF
TRBJ2-7	many	TRBV18	NA	TGTGCCAGCTCACCATCCATCTCCTACGAGCAGTACTTC	CASSPSISYEQYF
TRBJ1-1	NA	TRBV7-9	NA	TGTGCCAGCAGCTTGAAGGAGACTGAAGCTTTCTTT	CASSLKETEAFF